In this sample, the clone carrying this T cell receptor (beta chain) turned up a few times. Measured with immunoSEQ multiplex PCR; TCRdb has only the in-frame clones, and not every one. Of around 1,100,000 clones in the sample, about 72% were seen once. The record originates from a study of shared clonotypes between healthy human individuals. The CDR3 contains 17 residues. The germline V gene has CDR1 SGHTS and CDR2 YDEGEE. After removal of 2 bases from V and 0 bases from J, the junction contained 7 bases not matched to a gene. The sample comprised memory CD4+ T cells from PBMCs. The subset: CD45RA-negative fraction. The chain combines TRBV5-8 with TRBJ2-3; 9 positions agree with TRBD2. The TCR originated in a man aged 18-30 years in good health. Some clones in this sample may be carry-over from other donors' samples. The CDR3 loop reads CASSLLAGITSTDTQYF. CDR3 DNA: TGTGCCAGCAGCTTACTAGCGGGCATTACTAGCACAGATACGCAGTATTTT.